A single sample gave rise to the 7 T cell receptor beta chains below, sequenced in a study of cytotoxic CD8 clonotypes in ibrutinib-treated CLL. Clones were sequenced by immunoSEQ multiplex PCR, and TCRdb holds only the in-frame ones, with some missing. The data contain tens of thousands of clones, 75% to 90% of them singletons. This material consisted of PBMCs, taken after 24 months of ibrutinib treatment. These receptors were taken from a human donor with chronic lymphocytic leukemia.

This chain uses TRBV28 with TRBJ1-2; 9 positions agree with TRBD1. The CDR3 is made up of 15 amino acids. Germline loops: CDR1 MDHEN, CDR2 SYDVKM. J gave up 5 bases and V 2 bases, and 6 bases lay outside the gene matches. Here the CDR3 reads CASSLKGTGIYGYTF. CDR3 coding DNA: TGTGCCAGCAGTTTAAAGGGGACAGGGATATATGGCTACACCTTC.

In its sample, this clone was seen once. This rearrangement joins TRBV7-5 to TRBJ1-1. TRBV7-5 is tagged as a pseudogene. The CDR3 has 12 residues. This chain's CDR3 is CARSYRDDEAFF. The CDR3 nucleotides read TGTGCCAGAAGCTACCGGGACGATGAAGCTTTCTTT.

The CDR3 here is CATSGANVLTF. For the CDR3, the DNA is TGTGCCACATCTGGGGCCAACGTCCTGACTTTC. The chain is built from TRBV10-3 and TRBJ2-6; no definite D call. CDR3 length equals 11 residues. Germline V CDR1 and CDR2: ENHRY, SYGVKD. Trimming took 10 bases from V and 1 from J, leaving 2 bases between them.

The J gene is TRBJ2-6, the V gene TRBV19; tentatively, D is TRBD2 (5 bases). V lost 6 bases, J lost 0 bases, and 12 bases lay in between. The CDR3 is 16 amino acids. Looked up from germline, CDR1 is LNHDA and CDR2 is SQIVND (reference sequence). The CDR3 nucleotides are TGTGCCAGTAGAGGGTTCACTAGCTCTGGGGCCAACGTCCTGACTTTC. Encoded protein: CASRGFTSSGANVLTF.

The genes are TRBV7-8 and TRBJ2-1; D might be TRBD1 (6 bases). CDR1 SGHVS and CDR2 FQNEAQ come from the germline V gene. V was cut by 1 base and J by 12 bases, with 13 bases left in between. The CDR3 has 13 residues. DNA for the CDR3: TGTGCCAGCAGCTTAGGACAGGCCCTAGTGCAGTTCTTC. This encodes CASSLGQALVQFF.

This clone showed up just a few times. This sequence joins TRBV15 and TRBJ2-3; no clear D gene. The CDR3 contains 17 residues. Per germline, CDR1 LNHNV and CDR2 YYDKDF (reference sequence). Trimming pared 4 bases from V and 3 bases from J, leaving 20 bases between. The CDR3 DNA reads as TGTGCCACCAGCACAGGTTCCCCCTCTTTATTTACAGATACGCAGTATTTT. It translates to CATSTGSPSLFTDTQYF.

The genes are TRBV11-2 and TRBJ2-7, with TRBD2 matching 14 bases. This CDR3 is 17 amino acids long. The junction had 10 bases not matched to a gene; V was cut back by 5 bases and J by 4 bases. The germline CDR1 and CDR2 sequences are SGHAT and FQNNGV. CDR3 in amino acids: CASSPRGGLAGVYEQYF. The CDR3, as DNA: TGTGCCAGCAGCCCAAGGGGGGGACTAGCGGGAGTATACGAGCAGTACTTC.